One sample yielded the 17 T cell receptor beta chains listed below, sequenced in a study of blood T cells in healthy people across ages. A second PCR of 7 to 11 cycles used a sample-barcoded 5' primer and a J-beta primer mix. TCRdb processed the 5' RACE reads anew with MiXCR; each CDR3 protein has one entry. The sample includes some 730,000 distinct CDR3 sequences, 20% to 25% of them seen just once. Source material: blood. These receptors were obtained from a man between 65 and 80 years old in good health.

This clonotype was recorded many times. This chain joins TRBV20-1 and TRBJ2-1, with D possibly matching TRBD2 (7 bases). CDR1 and CDR2 (germline): DFQATT, SNEGSKA (reference sequence). CDR3 length: 13 amino acids. Trimming took off 3 bases at V and 4 bases at J, with 10 bases between the two ends. CDR3 residues: CSASEGGYNEQFF. The CDR3 DNA is TGCAGTGCTAGCGAGGGGGGGTACAATGAGCAGTTCTTC.

The rearrangement uses TRBV5-1 and TRBJ2-1; no clear D gene. V shed 0 bases and J shed 0 bases, with 7 bases lying between them. The V gene's germline CDR1 is SGHRS and CDR2 YFSETQ. The CDR3 has 15 residues. Here the CDR3 reads CASSLGFNSYNEQFF. Here the CDR3 DNA reads TGCGCCAGCAGCTTGGGCTTTAACTCCTACAATGAGCAGTTCTTC.

In DNA, the CDR3 is TGTGCCAGCAGCCATATTGGGCTTAGCTATGGCTACACCTTC. Its translation: CASSHIGLSYGYTF. The chain combines TRBV3-1 with TRBJ1-2, with D uncertain. Germline CDR1 LGHDT, CDR2 YNNKEL (reference sequence). V was pared by 3 bases and J by 4 bases, with 12 bases between. This CDR3 spans 14 amino acids.

The rearrangement joins TRBV21-1 to TRBJ1-1; the DNA was not compared with TRBD1, the D call given in the table. TRBV21-1 is termed a pseudogene. The CDR3 length is 14 residues. CDR3 sequence reads: CASSKAGGNTEAFF. In DNA, the CDR3 is TGTGCCAGCAGCAAAGCAGGGGGGAACACTGAAGCTTTCTTT.

The genes are TRBV15 and TRBJ1-2; D may be TRBD1 (6 bases). CDR1 is LNHNV and CDR2 is YYDKDF in the germline V gene (reference sequence). V lost 2 bases and J 7 bases, leaving 14 bases between the germline ends. The CDR3 is 14 amino acids. The CDR3 DNA sequence: TGTGCCACCAGCAGAATGACAGGCTCGGCTGGCTACACCTTC. Translation: CATSRMTGSAGYTF.

The chain couples TRBV12-3 or TRBV12-4 to TRBJ2-1; 7 bases fit TRBD1. The CDR3 runs to 18 residues. J lost 0 bases, V lost 6 bases, and 14 bases had no gene match. The chain's CDR3 is CASRLRTGAIDSYNEQFF. The CDR3 nucleotides read TGTGCCAGCAGACTACGTACAGGGGCGATTGACTCCTACAATGAGCAGTTCTTC.

The chain recombines TRBV5-5 with TRBJ2-2; 10 positions match TRBD2. This CDR3 comprises 16 residues. V was pared by 0 bases and J by 5 bases, with 4 bases of the junction left unmatched. CDR1 and CDR2 from the germline V gene are SGHKS and YYEKEE (reference sequence). DNA of the CDR3: TGTGCCAGCAGCTTGGCTAGCGGGAGCTGGACCGGGGAGCTGTTTTTT. It translates to CASSLASGSWTGELFF.

The sample holds a few counts of this clonotype. The chain is built from TRBV29-1 and TRBJ1-1; D gene ambiguous. The CDR3 extends over 14 amino acids. V shed 4 bases and J shed 0 bases, with 12 bases lying between them. Per the germline V gene, CDR1 is SQVTM and CDR2 is ANQGSEA. CDR3 protein: CSVADQGMNTEAFF. The CDR3 nucleotides are TGCAGCGTTGCCGACCAAGGAATGAACACTGAAGCTTTCTTT.

This clonotype was seen a handful of times. The CDR3 is CASSPSRADETQYF. CDR3 sequence (DNA): TGTGCCAGCAGCCCCTCTAGAGCGGACGAGACCCAGTACTTC. The rearrangement links TRBV3-1 to TRBJ2-5; TRBD2 is a possible D gene (5 bases). The germline CDR1 and CDR2 sequences are LGHDT and YNNKEL (reference sequence). V was cut by 4 bases and J by 5 bases, with 14 bases left in between. The CDR3 is made up of 14 amino acids.

This chain joins TRBV29-1 and TRBJ1-1; 8 bases line up with TRBD1. The CDR3 consists of 14 residues. Germline CDR1 is SQVTM and CDR2 is ANQGSEA. Losses at the gene ends were 7 bases for V and 2 bases for J; bases not matched to a gene: 9. In DNA form, the CDR3 reads TGCAGCGCAGGGACAGGCGAGATAAACACTGAAGCTTTCTTT. This sequence encodes CSAGTGEINTEAFF.

This clonotype turned up a few times. The chain joins TRBV6-1 to TRBJ2-7, with D tentatively TRBD1 or TRBD2 (5 bases each). The CDR3 consists of 10 residues. CDR1 is MNHNS and CDR2 is SASEGT in the germline V gene. With 7 bases removed from V and 6 bases from J, the gap between germline ends came to 7 bases. The CDR3: CASTGGEQYF. The CDR3 DNA sequence: TGTGCCAGCACTGGGGGCGAGCAGTACTTC.

A remark on this clonotype: The conserved phenylalanine or tryptophan is not found at the CDR3 terminus, so this likely reflects a read error. V is TRBV5-1 and J is TRBJ2-1, with TRBD1 identical over 7 bases. The CDR3 sequence is 14 residues long. Germline loops: CDR1 SGHRS, CDR2 YFSETQ. Unmatched junction bases numbered 6, after V lost 4 bases and J lost 5 bases. The CDR3 spells CASSLPTGNNEQFL. CDR3 sequence (DNA): TGCGCCAGCAGCCTACCGACAGGGAACAATGAGCAGTTCCTC.

This clonotype has at least ten counts. The rearrangement joins TRBV7-2 to TRBJ2-3; 12 nucleotides match TRBD2. With 4 bases clipped from V and 0 bases from J, the junction kept 2 bases outside the gene matches. The CDR3 spans 16 residues. Germline-derived CDR1 and CDR2 are SGHTA and FQGNSA. CDR3 in amino acids: CASSSTSGGSTDTQYF. The DNA of the CDR3 is TGTGCCAGCAGCTCGACTAGCGGGGGAAGCACAGATACGCAGTATTTT.

This clonotype was counted only a few times. The chain uses TRBV20-1 and TRBJ2-1; D may match TRBD1 or TRBD2 (6 bases each). The CDR3 is 13 residues long. The ends were cut back, 3 bases at V and 7 bases at J, with 13 bases in the middle. The V gene's germline CDR1 is DFQATT and CDR2 SNEGSKA (reference sequence). CDR3 loop: CSARGGLVNEQFF. CDR3 nucleotides: TGCAGTGCTAGGGGGGGCTTAGTAAATGAGCAGTTCTTC.

This sequence joins TRBV27 and TRBJ1-1; TRBD1 is a possible D gene (5 bases). Germline-derived CDR1 and CDR2 are MNHEY and SMNVEV (reference sequence). The ends were cut back, 3 bases at V and 8 bases at J, with 13 bases in the middle. The CDR3 is 13 residues long. Here the CDR3 reads CASSFVGRGEAFF. In DNA form, the CDR3 reads TGTGCCAGCAGTTTCGTGGGACGCGGGGAAGCTTTCTTT.

The rearrangement links TRBV14 to TRBJ2-4; weak D call: TRBD2 (6 bases). CDR1 SGHDN and CDR2 FVKESK come from the germline V gene. The germline V and J ends were trimmed by 8 bases and 5 bases, with 22 bases remaining between them. CDR3 size: 16 residues. CDR3 DNA sequence: TGTGCCAGCCAAAGAGGCCCCGGGACTGAAGAAAACATTCAGTACTTC. It encodes CASQRGPGTEENIQYF. The complete variable domain, with remaining parts taken from reference TRBV14 and TRBJ2-4, reads EAGVTQFPSHSVIEKGQTVTLRCDPISGHDNLYWYRRVMGKEIKFLLHFVKESKQDESGMPNNRFLAERTGGTYSTLKVQPAELEDSGVYFCASQRGPGTEENIQYFGAGTRLSVL.

The chain is built from TRBV5-1 and TRBJ2-3; possibly TRBD2 for D (6 bases). CDR1 SGHRS and CDR2 YFSETQ come from the germline V gene. CDR3 length equals 16 residues. V was trimmed by 4 bases and J by 2 bases, leaving 17 bases between them. DNA of the CDR3: TGCGCCAGCAGCCCCAATCGACTAGTCCCCACAGATACGCAGTATTTT. The encoded protein is CASSPNRLVPTDTQYF.